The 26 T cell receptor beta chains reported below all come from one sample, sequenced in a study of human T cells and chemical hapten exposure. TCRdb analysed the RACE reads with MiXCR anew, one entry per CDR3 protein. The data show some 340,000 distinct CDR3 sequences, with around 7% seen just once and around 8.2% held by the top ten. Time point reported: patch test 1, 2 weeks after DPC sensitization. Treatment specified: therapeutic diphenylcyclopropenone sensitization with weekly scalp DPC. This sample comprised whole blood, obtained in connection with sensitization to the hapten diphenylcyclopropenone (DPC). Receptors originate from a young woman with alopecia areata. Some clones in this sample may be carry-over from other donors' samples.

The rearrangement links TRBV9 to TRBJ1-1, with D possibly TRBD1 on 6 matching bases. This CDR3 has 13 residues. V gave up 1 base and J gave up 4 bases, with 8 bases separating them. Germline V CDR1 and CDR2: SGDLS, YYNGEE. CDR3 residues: CASSVHRATEAFF. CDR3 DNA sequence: TGTGCCAGCAGCGTACACAGGGCCACTGAAGCTTTCTTT.

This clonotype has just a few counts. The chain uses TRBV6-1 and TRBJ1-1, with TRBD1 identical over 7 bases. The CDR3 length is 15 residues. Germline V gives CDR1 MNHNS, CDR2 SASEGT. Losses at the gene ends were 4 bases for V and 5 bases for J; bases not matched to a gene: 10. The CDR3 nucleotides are TGTGCCAGCAGTGGGGCCAACAGGGGAATGACTGAAGCTTTCTTT. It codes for CASSGANRGMTEAFF.

The CDR3 DNA reads TGTGCCAGCAGTCGGTCTACTAGCGGGGGGGCAAAAAAGACAGATACGCAGTATTTT. Protein product: CASSRSTSGGAKKTDTQYF. This chain joins TRBV4-2 and TRBJ2-3; 13 nucleotides agree with TRBD2. CDR3 length equals 19 residues. Germline-derived CDR1 and CDR2 are LGHNA and YNFKEQ. V was clipped by 6 bases and J by 3 bases; unmatched bases: 15.

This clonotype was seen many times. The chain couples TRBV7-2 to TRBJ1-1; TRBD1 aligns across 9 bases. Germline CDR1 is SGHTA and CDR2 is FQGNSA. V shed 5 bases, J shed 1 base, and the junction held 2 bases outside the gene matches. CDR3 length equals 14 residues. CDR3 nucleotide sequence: TGTGCCAGCAGCGTGGACAGGGGGAACACTGAAGCTTTCTTT. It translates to CASSVDRGNTEAFF.

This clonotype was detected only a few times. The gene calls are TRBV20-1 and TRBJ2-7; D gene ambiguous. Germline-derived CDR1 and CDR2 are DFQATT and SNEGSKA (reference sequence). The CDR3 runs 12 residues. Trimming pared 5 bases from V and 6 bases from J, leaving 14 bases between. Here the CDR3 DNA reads TGCAGTGCTTGCAAGGAAACCTCCGAGCAGTACTTC. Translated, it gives CSACKETSEQYF.

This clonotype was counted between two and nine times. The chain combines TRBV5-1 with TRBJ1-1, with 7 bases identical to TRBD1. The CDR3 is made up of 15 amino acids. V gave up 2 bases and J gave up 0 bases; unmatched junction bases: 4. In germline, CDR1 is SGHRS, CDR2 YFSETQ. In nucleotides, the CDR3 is TGCGCCAGCAGCTTATTCGACAGGGTGAACACTGAAGCTTTCTTT. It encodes CASSLFDRVNTEAFF. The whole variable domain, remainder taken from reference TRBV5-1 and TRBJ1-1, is KAGVTQTPRYLIKTRGQQVTLSCSPISGHRSVSWYQQTPGQGLQFLFEYFSETQRNKGNFPGRFSGRQFSNSRSEMNVSTLELGDSALYLCASSLFDRVNTEAFFGQGTRLTVV.

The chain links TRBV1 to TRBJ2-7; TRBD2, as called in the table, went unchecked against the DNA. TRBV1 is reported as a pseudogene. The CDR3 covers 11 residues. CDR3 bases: TGCACCAGCATCCCCTCCACAGGTGAGAACTTC. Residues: CTSIPSTGENF.

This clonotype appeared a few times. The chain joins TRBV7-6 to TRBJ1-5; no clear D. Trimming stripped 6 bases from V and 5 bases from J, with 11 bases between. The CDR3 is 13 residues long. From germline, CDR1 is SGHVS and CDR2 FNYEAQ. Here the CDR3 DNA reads TGTGCCAGCAGTCCCCGGCCGTATCAGCCCCAGCATTTT. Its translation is CASSPRPYQPQHF.

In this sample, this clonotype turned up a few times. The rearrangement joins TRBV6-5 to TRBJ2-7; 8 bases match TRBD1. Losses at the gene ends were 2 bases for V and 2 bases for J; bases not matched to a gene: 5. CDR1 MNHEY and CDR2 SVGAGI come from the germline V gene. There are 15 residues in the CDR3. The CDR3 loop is CASSYGQGATYEQYF. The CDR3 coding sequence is TGTGCCAGCAGTTACGGGCAGGGGGCGACCTACGAGCAGTACTTC.

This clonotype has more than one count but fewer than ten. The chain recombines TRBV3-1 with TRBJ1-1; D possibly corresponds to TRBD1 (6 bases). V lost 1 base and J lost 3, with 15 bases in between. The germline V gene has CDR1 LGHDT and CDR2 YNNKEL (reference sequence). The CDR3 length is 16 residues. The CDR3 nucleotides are TGTGCCAGCAGCCAAGCTAGGGGGAGTCCGGACACTGAAGCTTTCTTT. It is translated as CASSQARGSPDTEAFF. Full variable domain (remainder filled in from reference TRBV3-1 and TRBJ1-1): DTAVSQTPKYLVTQMGNDKSIKCEQNLGHDTMYWYKQDSKKFLKIMFSYNNKELIINETVPNRFSPKSPDKAHLNLHINSLELGDSAVYFCASSQARGSPDTEAFFGQGTRLTVV.

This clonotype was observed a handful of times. The CDR3, as DNA: TGTGCCATTAAGGGGGGGCCGAGCACAGATACGCAGTATTTT. This translates into CAIKGGPSTDTQYF. The V call is TRBV10-3, the J call TRBJ2-3; tentative D call: TRBD2 (7 bases). The V gene's germline CDR1 is ENHRY and CDR2 SYGVKD. Trimming cost V 9 bases and J 0 bases, with 13 bases left between them. CDR3 length: 14 amino acids.

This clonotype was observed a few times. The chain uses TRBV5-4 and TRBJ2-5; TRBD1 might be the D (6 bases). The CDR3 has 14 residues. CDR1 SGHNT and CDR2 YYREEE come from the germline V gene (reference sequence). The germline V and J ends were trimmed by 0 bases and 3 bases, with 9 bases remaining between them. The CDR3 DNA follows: TGTGCCAGCAGCTTGGCCGGGGACAAAGAGACCCAGTACTTC. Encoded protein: CASSLAGDKETQYF.

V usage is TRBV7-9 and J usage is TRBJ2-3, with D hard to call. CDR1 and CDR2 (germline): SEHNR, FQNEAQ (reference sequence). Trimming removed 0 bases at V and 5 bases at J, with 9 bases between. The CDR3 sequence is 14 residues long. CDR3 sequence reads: CASSLAESLDTQYF. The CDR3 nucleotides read TGTGCCAGCAGCTTAGCGGAAAGTTTAGATACGCAGTATTTT.

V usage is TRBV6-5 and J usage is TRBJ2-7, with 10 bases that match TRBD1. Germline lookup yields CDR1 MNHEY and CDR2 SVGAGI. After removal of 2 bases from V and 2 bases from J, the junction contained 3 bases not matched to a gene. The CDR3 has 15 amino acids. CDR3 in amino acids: CASSYRDRGPYEQYF. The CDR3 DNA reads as TGTGCCAGCAGTTACCGGGACAGGGGACCCTACGAGCAGTACTTC.

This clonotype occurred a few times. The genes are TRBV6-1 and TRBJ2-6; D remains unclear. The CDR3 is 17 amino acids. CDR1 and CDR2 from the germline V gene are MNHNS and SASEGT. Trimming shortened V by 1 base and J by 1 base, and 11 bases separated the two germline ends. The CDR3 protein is CASSEGFGFSGANVLTF. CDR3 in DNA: TGTGCCAGCAGTGAAGGCTTTGGGTTTTCTGGGGCCAACGTCCTGACTTTC.

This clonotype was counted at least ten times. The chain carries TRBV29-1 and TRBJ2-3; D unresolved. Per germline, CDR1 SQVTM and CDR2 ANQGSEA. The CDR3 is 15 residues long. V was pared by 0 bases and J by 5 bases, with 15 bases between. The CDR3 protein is CSVEDHPSPGDTQYF. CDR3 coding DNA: TGCAGCGTTGAAGACCACCCCTCCCCCGGAGATACGCAGTATTTT.

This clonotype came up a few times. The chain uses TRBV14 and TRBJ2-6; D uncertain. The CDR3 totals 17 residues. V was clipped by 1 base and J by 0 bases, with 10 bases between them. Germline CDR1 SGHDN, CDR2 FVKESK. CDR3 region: CASSQVGKFSGANVLTF. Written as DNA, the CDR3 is TGTGCCAGCAGCCAAGTGGGGAAGTTCTCTGGGGCCAACGTCCTGACTTTC.

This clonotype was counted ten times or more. For the CDR3, the DNA is TGCAGCGTTGAAGATCAAAGGGTTGAGCAGTTCTTC. Its translation is CSVEDQRVEQFF. This rearrangement joins TRBV29-1 to TRBJ2-1; no clear D. CDR1 and CDR2 (germline): SQVTM, ANQGSEA. The V end was cut by 0 bases, the J end by 9 bases, with 9 bases between. CDR3 length equals 12 residues.

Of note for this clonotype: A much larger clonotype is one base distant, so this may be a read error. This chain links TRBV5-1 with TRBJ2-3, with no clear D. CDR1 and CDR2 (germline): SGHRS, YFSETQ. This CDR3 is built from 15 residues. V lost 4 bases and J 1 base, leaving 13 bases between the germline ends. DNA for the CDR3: TGCGCCAGCAGCCCAACTTGGCAACGCACAGATACGCAGTATTTT. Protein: CASSPTWQRTDTQYF.

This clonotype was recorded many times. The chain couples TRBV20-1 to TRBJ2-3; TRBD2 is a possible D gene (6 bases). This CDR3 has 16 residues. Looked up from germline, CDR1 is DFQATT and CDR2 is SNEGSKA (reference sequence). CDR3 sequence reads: CSGGRNLGPKEDTQYF. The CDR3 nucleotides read TGCAGCGGGGGAAGAAACCTCGGACCCAAAGAAGATACGCAGTATTTT.

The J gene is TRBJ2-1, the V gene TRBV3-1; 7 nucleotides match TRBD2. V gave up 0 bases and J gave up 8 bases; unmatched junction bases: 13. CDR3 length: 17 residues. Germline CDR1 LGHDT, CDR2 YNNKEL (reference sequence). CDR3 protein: CASSQDTGLGAYDEQFF. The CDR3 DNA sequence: TGTGCCAGCAGCCAAGATACCGGACTAGGTGCGTACGATGAGCAGTTCTTC.

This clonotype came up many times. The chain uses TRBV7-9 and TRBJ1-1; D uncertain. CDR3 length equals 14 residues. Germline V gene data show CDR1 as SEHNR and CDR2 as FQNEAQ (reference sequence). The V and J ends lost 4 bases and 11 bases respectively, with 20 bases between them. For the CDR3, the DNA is TGTGCCAGCAGCTCCGATCTGCGATTATTGGGGGCTTTCTTT. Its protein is CASSSDLRLLGAFF. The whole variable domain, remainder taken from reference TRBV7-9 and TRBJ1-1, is DTGVSQNPRHKITKRGQNVTFRCDPISEHNRLYWYRQTLGQGPEFLTYFQNEAQLEKSRLLSDRFSAERPKGSFSTLEIQRTEQGDSAMYLCASSSDLRLLGAFFGQGTRLTVV.

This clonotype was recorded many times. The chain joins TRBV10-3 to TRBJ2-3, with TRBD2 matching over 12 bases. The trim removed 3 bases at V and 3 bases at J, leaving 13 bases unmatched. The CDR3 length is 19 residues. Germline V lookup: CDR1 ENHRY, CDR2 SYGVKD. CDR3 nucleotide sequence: TGTGCCATCAGTGACCCAACAAAACTAGCGGGGGGCGTAACAGATACGCAGTATTTT. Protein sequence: CAISDPTKLAGGVTDTQYF.

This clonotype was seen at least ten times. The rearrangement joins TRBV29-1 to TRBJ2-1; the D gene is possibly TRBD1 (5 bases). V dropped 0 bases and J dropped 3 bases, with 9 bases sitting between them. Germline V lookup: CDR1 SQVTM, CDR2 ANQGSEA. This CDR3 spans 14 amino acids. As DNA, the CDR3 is TGCAGCGTTGAAGAAAAGGGGCTCTACAATGAGCAGTTCTTC. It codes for CSVEEKGLYNEQFF.

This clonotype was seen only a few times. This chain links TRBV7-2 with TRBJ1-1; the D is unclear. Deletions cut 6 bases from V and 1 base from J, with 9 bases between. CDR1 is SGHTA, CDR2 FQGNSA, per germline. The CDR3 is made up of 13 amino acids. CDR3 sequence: CASSSKTNTEAFF. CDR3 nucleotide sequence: TGTGCCAGCAGTTCTAAAACGAACACTGAAGCTTTCTTT.

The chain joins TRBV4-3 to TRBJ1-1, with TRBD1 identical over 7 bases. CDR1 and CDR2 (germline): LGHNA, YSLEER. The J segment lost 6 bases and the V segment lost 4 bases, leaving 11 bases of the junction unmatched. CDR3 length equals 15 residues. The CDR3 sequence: CASSLSDREVSEAFF. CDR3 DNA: TGCGCCAGCAGCCTTTCCGACAGGGAAGTCTCTGAAGCTTTCTTT.